The T cell receptor beta chain under discussion was sequenced for a study of T cells in localized non-small cell lung cancer. Data came from immunoSEQ multiplex PCR; TCRdb stores just in-frame clones and leaves some out. The sample consists of about 53,000 clones, around 80% of them appearing once. Whole-study results and caveats: Longer overall survival associated with higher blood T cell density; shorter survival with higher adjacent-lung clonality. Compared with tumor, uninvolved adjacent lung displayed greater T cell clonality, ranking highest overall. For the top 100 tumor clones, a median about 56 also appeared in adjacent lung. One tumor region alone was sequenced, and heterogeneity therefore remains possible.

With respect to this clone: The antigen is not known.

Germline V CDR1 and CDR2: MGHRA, YSYEKL. V gave up 3 bases and J gave up 3 bases; unmatched junction bases: 13. The CDR3 extends over 17 amino acids. The material sequenced was peripheral blood mononuclear cells, taken before any cancer treatment. This sequence originates from a man between 35 and 75 years old with stage III lung adenocarcinoma. The chain combines TRBV4-1 with TRBJ1-1; 7 nucleotides match TRBD1. CDR3 nucleotide sequence: TGCGCCAGCAGCCACCGATCCGAGGGGGCTCGGGACACTGAAGCTTTCTTT. Residues: CASSHRSEGARDTEAFF.